The present entry profiles one TCR beta chain with its context. It lacks a known antigen. No much larger clone is present one base from it, and per-base qualities are unavailable. Via the germline V gene, CDR1 is SGHRS and CDR2 YFSETQ. Including the terminal cysteine and phenylalanine, the CDR3 comprises 15 residues. The retained sequence is limited to the CDR3, 45 bases, with the frame set at the first base. Deletion took 0 bases off V and 1 base off J, with a span of 9 bases between the germline ends. What the treatment or condition label conveys for this sample: live attenuated yellow fever vaccine strain. At every blood-draw timepoint, two biological replicates of bulk PBMCs were collected. PBMCs were isolated from peripheral blood using a standard Ficoll-Paque protocol. RNA was extracted with TriZol from bulk PBMCs, CD4 and CD8 fractions, and dextramer-positive and dextramer-negative fractions.

This sample was taken from a study of T cells after yellow fever vaccination (dated by TCRdb to the late 2010s). Study-wide context: The SMART-Seq v4 Ultra Low Input RNA kit was used to prepare libraries from fractions with low cell numbers. Two healthy male donors, one aged 18 to 30 and one aged 30 to 40 years, made up the cohort. To follow T-cell clones before and after primary and booster YFV17D yellow fever vaccination, bulk TCR alpha and beta repertoires were sequenced over time. Blood samples were taken at several timepoints before and after primary and secondary immunization, and bulk PBMC replicates and cell subsets were isolated. Here is what the overall study found, with its caveats: The study included only a couple of donors, which limits how far the findings can be generalized. A small share of clonotypes occurred in both CD4 and CD8 compartments, likely arising from convergent recombination. FACS-sorted repertoires could contain abundant contaminating clonotypes from the bulk population, so computational filtering was required. The secondary T-cell response was weaker than the primary response but faster, peaking on day 5 instead of day 15. After the booster, most of the clones that had expanded following primary vaccination were detected again (around 95% of CD4 and around 90% of CD8), which suggests that memory was broadly maintained.

Synthesis of TCR cDNA relied on 5'RACE template switching, a step that introduced a universal primer site along with unique molecular identifiers. Priming of cDNA synthesis was performed from both the TCR alpha and TCR beta constant segments. Libraries were amplified in two PCR steps, with sample barcodes and sequencing adapters added in the second step. Sequencing of the libraries was done on either Illumina HiSeq 2500 (2x100 bp) or NovaSeq (2x150 bp). The authors processed their data as follows. Demultiplexing of reads and collapsing into UMI consensus sequences were performed with MIGEC, and V(D)J alignment was carried out with MiXCR. Clonotypes responding to the vaccine were identified with edgeR on replicate PBMC samples, with the criteria of FDR below 0.01 and a log2 fold change above 5 up to day 15. Bulk clonotypes were assigned CD4 or CD8 identity according to which sequenced CD4 or CD8 repertoire held them at higher abundance. TCRdb reprocessed the public reads (quality trimming at Q25 with fastp, clone calling with MiXCR) and kept in-frame beta chains. All rows with the same CDR3 protein become a single entry with the most common DNA and genes. These V and J calls originate from TCRdb's pipeline instead of the authors' own analysis. The sample table contains fewer than 650,000 distinct CDR3 sequences; only one count was recorded for 21% of them. The ten largest clones capture less than 20% of the sample.

The origin of this receptor is a man younger than 30 who received the YFV17D yellow fever vaccine. Rearrangement joined TRBV5-1 to TRBJ2-3; a confident D gene designation cannot be given. The specimen comprised PBMCs, sampled about 20 days after the first yellow fever vaccination. CDR3 sequence: CASSLEQLGTDTQYF. The DNA sequence reads TGCGCCAGCAGCTTGGAGCAACTGGGCACAGATACGCAGTATTTT.